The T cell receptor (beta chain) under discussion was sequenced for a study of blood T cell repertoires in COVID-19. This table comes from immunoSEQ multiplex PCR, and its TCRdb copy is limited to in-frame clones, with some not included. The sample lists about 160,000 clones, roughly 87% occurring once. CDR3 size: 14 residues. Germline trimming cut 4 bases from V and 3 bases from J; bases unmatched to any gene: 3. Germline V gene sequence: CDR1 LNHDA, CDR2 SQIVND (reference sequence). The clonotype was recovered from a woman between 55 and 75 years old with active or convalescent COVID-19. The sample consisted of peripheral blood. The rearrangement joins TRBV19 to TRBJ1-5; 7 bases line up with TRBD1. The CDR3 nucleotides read TGTGCCAGTAGTACGACAGGGTACAATCAGCCCCAGCATTTT. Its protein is CASSTTGYNQPQHF.